Following are 18 T cell receptor beta chains from one sample sequenced in a study of cytomegalovirus exposure and HLA in healthy donors. Both 60 Vbeta primers and 13 Jbeta primers went into the PCR. Measured with immunoSEQ multiplex PCR; TCRdb has only the in-frame clones, and not every one. This table has some 90,000 clones, approximately 71% appearing once. Sequenced input: PBMCs. The receptors here all came from a man aged 50 to 59 in good health and CMV-seronegative.

This clone was seen just once. The chain employs TRBV19 and TRBJ2-1, with 8 bases identical to TRBD2. The length of the CDR3 is 15 residues. Per the germline V gene, CDR1 is LNHDA and CDR2 is SQIVND (reference sequence). Trimming took 5 bases from V and 8 from J; bases not matched to a gene: 11. CDR3 bases: TGTGCCAGTAGTGCTCCGGGACTAGATCAACATGAGCAGTTCTTC. Amino acid sequence: CASSAPGLDQHEQFF.

This sequence joins TRBV10-3 and TRBJ1-5; no reliable D call. The V and J ends lost 4 bases and 6 bases respectively, with 13 bases between them. The germline V gene encodes CDR1 ENHRY and CDR2 SYGVKD. This CDR3 is 14 amino acids long. The CDR3 DNA follows: TGTGCCATCAGTGGATCCACAGTTCGTCAGCCCCAGCATTTT. Its translation is CAISGSTVRQPQHF.

DNA for the CDR3: TGTGCCAGCAGCTTCGGGACAGGGGCCACCGGGGAGCTGTTTTTT. Translation gives CASSFGTGATGELFF. The chain couples TRBV5-6 to TRBJ2-2, with 10 bases identical to TRBD1. V trimming: 2 bases; J trimming: 4 bases; junction bases outside the gene matches: 2. The CDR3 spans 15 residues. CDR1 and CDR2 from the germline V gene are SGHDT and YYEEEE. Looking up the rest from reference TRBV5-6 and TRBJ2-2 gives the full variable domain: DAGVTQSPTHLIKTRGQQVTLRCSPKSGHDTVSWYQQALGQGPQFIFQYYEEEERQRGNFPDRFSGHQFPNYSSELNVNALLLGDSALYLCASSFGTGATGELFFGEGSRLTVL.

There are a few counts of this clone. The V call is TRBV12-5, the J call TRBJ2-2; perhaps TRBD1 as D (6 bases). The CDR3 sequence is 15 residues long. The germline V gene encodes CDR1 LGHNT and CDR2 FRNRAP. The V gene lost 0 bases and the J gene lost 8 bases, with 13 bases spanning the gap. Written as DNA, the CDR3 is TGTGCTAGTGGTTTGGTACAAGGGGGTTTAGGGGAGCTGTTTTTT. It translates to CASGLVQGGLGELFF. Full variable domain (remainder filled in from reference TRBV12-5 and TRBJ2-2): DARVTQTPRHKVTEMGQEVTMRCQPILGHNTVFWYRQTMMQGLELLAYFRNRAPLDDSGMPKDRFSAEMPDATLATLKIQPSEPRDSAVYFCASGLVQGGLGELFFGEGSRLTVL.

The J gene is TRBJ2-7, the V gene TRBV18; D not resolved. Per germline, CDR1 KGHSH and CDR2 LQKENI. The CDR3 totals 13 residues. V lost 6 bases and J lost 3, with 12 bases in between. DNA of the CDR3: TGTGCCAGCTCCCTGGGCACCAACTACGAGCAGTACTTC. It is translated as CASSLGTNYEQYF.

In its sample, this clone was seen a few times. The gene calls are TRBV7-2 and TRBJ2-1, with 12 positions matching TRBD2. Germline loops: CDR1 SGHTA, CDR2 FQGNSA. The CDR3 sequence is 14 residues long. V was clipped by 5 bases and J by 7 bases; unmatched bases: 3. The chain's CDR3 is CASSPGLAGNEQFF. The CDR3 region has the DNA TGTGCCAGCAGCCCCGGACTAGCGGGGAATGAGCAGTTCTTC. The full variable domain, in which reference TRBV7-2 and TRBJ2-1 provide the parts outside the CDR3, is GAGVSQSPSNKVTEKGKDVELRCDPISGHTALYWYRQSLGQGLEFLIYFQGNSAPDKSGLPSDRFSAERTGGSVSTLTIQRTQQEDSAVYLCASSPGLAGNEQFFGPGTRLTVL.

The rearrangement links TRBV25-1 to TRBJ1-2; TRBD1 might be the D (5 bases). CDR1 and CDR2 from the germline V gene are MGHDK and SYGVNS. This CDR3 has 12 residues. Trimming stripped 4 bases from V and 2 bases from J, with 5 bases between. As DNA, the CDR3 is TGTGCCAGCAGTGCAGGGAACTATGGCTACACCTTC. Translating it yields CASSAGNYGYTF.

The rearrangement uses TRBV6-7 and TRBJ1-2; D not certain. TRBV6-7 carries the ORF label, with uncertain function. The CDR3 sequence is 17 residues long. Trimming removed 0 bases at V and 4 bases at J, with 18 bases between. CDR3 bases: TGTGCCAGCAGTTACTCGATGTCGAACGGAGGGATCTATGGCTACACCTTC. Protein: CASSYSMSNGGIYGYTF.

This clone was recorded a few times. The chain joins TRBV5-1 to TRBJ2-3; D possibly corresponds to TRBD1 (6 bases). CDR1 is SGHRS, CDR2 YFSETQ, per germline. The CDR3 consists of 15 residues. The V and J ends lost 4 bases and 6 bases respectively, with 18 bases between them. The CDR3 protein is CASSVLEGQGDTQYF. CDR3 coding DNA: TGCGCCAGCAGCGTCCTAGAGGGGCAGGGGGATACGCAGTATTTT.

J is TRBJ2-7 and V is TRBV7-2; TRBD2 matches at 7 bases. The CDR3 runs 15 residues. Germline lookup yields CDR1 SGHTA and CDR2 FQGNSA. Germline trimming cut 5 bases from V and 2 bases from J; bases unmatched to any gene: 9. CDR3 sequence: CASSAGRGKTYEQYF. The CDR3 coding sequence is TGTGCCAGCAGCGCCGGGCGGGGGAAAACCTACGAGCAGTACTTC.

This rearrangement joins TRBV5-4 to TRBJ2-1, with 8 bases fitting TRBD2. The germline CDR1 and CDR2 sequences are SGHNT and YYREEE (reference sequence). The CDR3 runs to 15 residues. V lost 5 bases, J lost 4 bases, and 8 bases stayed unmatched. This CDR3 is CASRKAGEAYNEQFF. In DNA, the CDR3 is TGTGCCAGCAGAAAAGCGGGAGAGGCTTACAATGAGCAGTTCTTC.

V is TRBV6-6 and J is TRBJ1-5, with D possibly being TRBD1 (6 bases). Germline V gene lookup returns CDR1 MNHNY and CDR2 SVGAGI (reference sequence). This CDR3 is 16 amino acids long. The V end was cut by 2 bases, the J end by 0 bases, with 11 bases between. This CDR3 reads CASSYRDTNSNQPQHF. CDR3 nucleotide sequence: TGTGCCAGCAGTTACAGGGACACTAATAGCAATCAGCCCCAGCATTTT.

This chain links TRBV7-2 with TRBJ2-1; 8 nucleotides align to TRBD1. J was trimmed by 1 base and V by 1 base; bases with no gene match: 6. CDR3 length: 17 residues. Germline V gene data show CDR1 as SGHTA and CDR2 as FQGNSA. The CDR3: CASSLGQGALSYNEQFF. CDR3 sequence (DNA): TGTGCCAGCAGCTTAGGGCAGGGGGCCCTATCCTACAATGAGCAGTTCTTC.

The chain carries TRBV19 and TRBJ2-3; 10 nucleotides match TRBD2. The CDR3 consists of 15 residues. V was pared by 6 bases and J by 1 base, with 4 bases of the junction left unmatched. Germline V lookup: CDR1 LNHDA, CDR2 SQIVND (reference sequence). This chain's CDR3 is CASSEGLAGTDTQYF. For the CDR3, the DNA is TGTGCCAGTAGCGAAGGACTAGCGGGCACAGATACGCAGTATTTT.

The genes are TRBV4-3 and TRBJ2-7; 9 bases match TRBD2. Germline V gives CDR1 LGHNA, CDR2 YSLEER. Trimming cost V 0 bases and J 3 bases; bases outside gene matches: 6. The CDR3 is made up of 16 amino acids. The DNA of the CDR3 is TGCGCCAGCAGCCAAGAGGGCCTAGCGGGACTCTACGAGCAGTACTTC. This translates into CASSQEGLAGLYEQYF.

J is TRBJ2-3 and V is TRBV9, with unresolved D. The CDR3 runs to 15 residues. Germline CDR1 is SGDLS and CDR2 is YYNGEE. V was pared by 0 bases and J by 2 bases, with 10 bases between. The CDR3: CASSVASLVTDTQYF. Written as DNA, the CDR3 is TGTGCCAGCAGCGTAGCCAGTTTGGTCACAGATACGCAGTATTTT.

This rearrangement joins TRBV28 to TRBJ2-7; 11 bases fit TRBD1. The CDR3 covers 15 residues. Germline values: CDR1 MDHEN, CDR2 SYDVKM. V dropped 4 bases and J dropped 0; count of bases not matched to a gene: 2. The CDR3 loop reads CASSSGTGGSYEQYV. The CDR3, as DNA: TGTGCCAGCAGTTCCGGGACAGGGGGCTCCTACGAGCAGTACGTC.

This clone was recorded a few times. V gene TRBV5-6 combines with J gene TRBJ2-1, with 7 bases fitting TRBD2. The germline V gene encodes CDR1 SGHDT and CDR2 YYEEEE. CDR3 length: 16 residues. The trim removed 0 bases at V and 6 bases at J, leaving 9 bases unmatched. The CDR3 DNA reads as TGTGCCAGCAGCTTGGAATTGGGGGGGTTCGCCAATGAGCAGTTCTTC. Encoded protein: CASSLELGGFANEQFF.